This T cell receptor beta chain was profiled in a study of multiple sclerosis patients with progressive multifocal leukoencephalopathy. Assay used: immunoSEQ multiplex PCR; TCRdb lists only in-frame clones, some missing. The repertoire holds fewer than 35,000 clones, with about 89% as singletons. V dropped 9 bases and J dropped 5; count of bases not matched to a gene: 7. From germline, CDR1 is SNHLY and CDR2 FYNNEI. The length of the CDR3 is 13 residues. As to time point: before natalizumab initiation. The source material was PBMCs. V is TRBV2 and J is TRBJ1-3, with 7 nucleotides matching TRBD1. This receptor was taken from a human donor with multiple sclerosis. CDR3 coding DNA: TGTGCCAGTCAAGGGGGCGTGAGAAACACCATATATTTT. This sequence encodes CASQGGVRNTIYF.